This passage covers 7 T cell receptor beta chains from one sample sequenced in a study of blood T cell repertoires in COVID-19. The table came from immunoSEQ multiplex PCR; TCRdb's copy has only in-frame clones and leaves some out. The top ten hold about 39% of the sample, which has 40,000 or so clones, around 81% seen once. The sample consisted of peripheral blood. These receptors were taken from a man aged 35-49 years with active or convalescent COVID-19.

The chain uses TRBV5-6 and TRBJ2-3; 8 positions agree with TRBD2. Germline CDR1 reads SGHDT; CDR2 reads YYEEEE. This CDR3 contains 15 residues. With V trimmed by 3 bases and J by 6 bases, 9 bases remained unmatched. The CDR3 protein is CASSSQGGRRDTQYF. The DNA for the CDR3 is TGTGCCAGCAGCTCCCAGGGCGGGAGGAGGGATACGCAGTATTTT.

The J gene is TRBJ1-2, the V gene TRBV2; TRBD1 is a possible D gene (6 bases). V was cut by 4 bases and J by 1 base, with 7 bases left in between. The CDR3 totals 13 residues. Germline CDR1 reads SNHLY; CDR2 reads FYNNEI. CDR3 in amino acids: CASSGQDNYGYTF. CDR3 in DNA: TGTGCCAGCAGTGGACAGGATAACTATGGCTACACCTTC.

The V and J genes are TRBV7-6 and TRBJ1-3; no definite D call. CDR1 is SGHVS, CDR2 FNYEAQ, per germline. This CDR3 region has 12 residues. Trimming took off 5 bases at V and 4 bases at J, with 6 bases between the two ends. CDR3 sequence reads: CASSLSGNTIYF. The CDR3 region has the DNA TGTGCCAGCAGCCTCTCGGGAAACACCATATATTTT.

The chain couples TRBV11-2 to TRBJ2-5; perhaps TRBD2 as D (5 bases). The CDR3 is 13 amino acids. Germline V CDR1 and CDR2: SGHAT, FQNNGV. The ends were cut back, 3 bases at V and 5 bases at J, with 10 bases in the middle. CDR3 coding DNA: TGTGCCAGCAGCTTTGCGGGCAGGGAGACCCAGTACTTC. This codes for CASSFAGRETQYF.

The V and J genes are TRBV5-8 and TRBJ1-1; D not certain. The V end lost 0 bases, the J end lost 8 bases, and 11 bases lay between the germline ends. Germline CDR1 is SGHTS and CDR2 is YDEGEE. The CDR3 is 13 amino acids. The CDR3: CASSLDGRVEAFF. The CDR3 DNA reads as TGTGCCAGCAGCTTGGACGGTAGAGTCGAAGCTTTCTTT.

The genes are TRBV25-1 and TRBJ1-1; possible D gene TRBD1, 5 bases. V lost 5 bases and J lost 11, with 12 bases in between. The germline V gene has CDR1 MGHDK and CDR2 SYGVNS. The CDR3 has 11 amino acids. The CDR3 DNA reads TGTGCCAGCAGTCCCGGGGGGGAGGCTTTCTTT. The encoded protein is CASSPGGEAFF.

The chain employs TRBV5-1 and TRBJ2-5, with TRBD1 identical over 9 bases. The V segment lost 4 bases and the J segment 3 bases; nucleotides outside the gene matches: 7. CDR3 length: 15 amino acids. Germline V lookup: CDR1 SGHRS, CDR2 YFSETQ. CDR3 loop: CASSQGQGGEETQYF. The CDR3 DNA sequence: TGCGCCAGCAGCCAGGGACAGGGTGGGGAAGAGACCCAGTACTTC. The full variable domain, in which reference TRBV5-1 and TRBJ2-5 provide the parts outside the CDR3, is KAGVTQTPRYLIKTRGQQVTLSCSPISGHRSVSWYQQTPGQGLQFLFEYFSETQRNKGNFPGRFSGRQFSNSRSEMNVSTLELGDSALYLCASSQGQGGEETQYFGPGTRLLVL.